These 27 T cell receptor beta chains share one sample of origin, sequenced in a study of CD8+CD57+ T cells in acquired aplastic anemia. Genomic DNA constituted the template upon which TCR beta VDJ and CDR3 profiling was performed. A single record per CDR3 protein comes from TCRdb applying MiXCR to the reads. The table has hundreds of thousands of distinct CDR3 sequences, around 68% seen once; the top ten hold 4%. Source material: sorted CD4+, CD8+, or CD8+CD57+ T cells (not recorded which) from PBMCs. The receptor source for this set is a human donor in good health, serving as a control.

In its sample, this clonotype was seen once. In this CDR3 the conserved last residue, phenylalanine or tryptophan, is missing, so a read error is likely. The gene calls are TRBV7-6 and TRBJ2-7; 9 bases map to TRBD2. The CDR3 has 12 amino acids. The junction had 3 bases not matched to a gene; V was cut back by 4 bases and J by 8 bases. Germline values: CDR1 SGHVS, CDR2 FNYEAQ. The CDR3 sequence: CASSSGTSKQYL. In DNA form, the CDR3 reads TGTGCCAGCAGCTCAGGGACTAGCAAGCAGTACCTC.

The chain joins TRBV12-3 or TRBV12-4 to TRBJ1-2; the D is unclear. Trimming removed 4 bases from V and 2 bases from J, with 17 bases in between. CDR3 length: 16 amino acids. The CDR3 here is CASSSGDVKENYGYTF. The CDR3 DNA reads TGTGCCAGCAGTTCCGGAGACGTCAAAGAAAACTATGGCTACACCTTC.

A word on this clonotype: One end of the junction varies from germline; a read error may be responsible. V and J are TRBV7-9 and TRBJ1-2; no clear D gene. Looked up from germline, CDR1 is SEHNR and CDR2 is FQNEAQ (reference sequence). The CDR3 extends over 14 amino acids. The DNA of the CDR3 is TGTGCCAGCAGCGTAGGACCCATCAATAACTATTACAACTTC. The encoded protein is CASSVGPINNYYNF.

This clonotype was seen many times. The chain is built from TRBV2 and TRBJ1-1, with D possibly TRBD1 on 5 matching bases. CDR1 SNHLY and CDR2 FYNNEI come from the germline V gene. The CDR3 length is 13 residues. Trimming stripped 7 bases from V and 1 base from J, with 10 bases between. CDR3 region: CASTEGRNTEAFF. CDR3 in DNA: TGTGCCAGCACGGAGGGGAGGAACACTGAAGCTTTCTTT.

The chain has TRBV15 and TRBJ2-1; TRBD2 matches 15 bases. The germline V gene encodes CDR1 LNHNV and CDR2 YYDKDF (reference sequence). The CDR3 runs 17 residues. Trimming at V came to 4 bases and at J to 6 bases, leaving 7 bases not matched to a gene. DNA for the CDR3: TGTGCCACCAGCAATGGACTAGCGGGAGGGTGGGGCAATGAGCAGTTCTTC. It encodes CATSNGLAGGWGNEQFF.

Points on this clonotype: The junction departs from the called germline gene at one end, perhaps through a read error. This CDR3 reads CASSQEGDSPLHF. CDR3 bases: TGTGCCAGCAGCCAAGAGGGCGATTCCCCCCTCCACTTT. The V gene is TRBV9, the J gene TRBJ1-6; D unclear. This CDR3 has 13 residues. Germline CDR1 and CDR2: SGDLS and YYNGEE.

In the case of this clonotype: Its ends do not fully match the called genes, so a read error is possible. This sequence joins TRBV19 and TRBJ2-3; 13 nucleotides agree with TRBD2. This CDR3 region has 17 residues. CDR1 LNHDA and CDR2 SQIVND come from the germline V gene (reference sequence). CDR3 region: CASSIGTSGASTDAQYF. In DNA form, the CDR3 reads TGTGCCAGTAGCATTGGGACTAGCGGGGCTAGCACAGATGCGCAGTATTTT. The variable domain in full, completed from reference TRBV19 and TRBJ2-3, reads DGGITQSPKYLFRKEGQNVTLSCEQNLNHDAMYWYRQDPGQGLRLIYYSQIVNDFQKGDIAEGYSVSREKKESFPLTVTSAQKNPTAFYLCASSIGTSGASTDAQYFGPGTRLTVL.

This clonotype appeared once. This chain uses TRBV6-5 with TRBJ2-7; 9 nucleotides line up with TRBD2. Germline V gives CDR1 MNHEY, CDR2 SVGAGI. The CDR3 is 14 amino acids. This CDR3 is CASMPSSGANEQYF. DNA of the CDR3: TGTGCTAGTATGCCCTCTAGCGGGGCCAACGAGCAGTACTTC.

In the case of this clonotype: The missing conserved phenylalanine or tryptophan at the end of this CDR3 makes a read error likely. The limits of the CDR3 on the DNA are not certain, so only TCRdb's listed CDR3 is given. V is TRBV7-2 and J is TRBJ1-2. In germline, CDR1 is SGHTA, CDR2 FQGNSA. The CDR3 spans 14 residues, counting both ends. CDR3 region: CASSPVDHSEQYFV.

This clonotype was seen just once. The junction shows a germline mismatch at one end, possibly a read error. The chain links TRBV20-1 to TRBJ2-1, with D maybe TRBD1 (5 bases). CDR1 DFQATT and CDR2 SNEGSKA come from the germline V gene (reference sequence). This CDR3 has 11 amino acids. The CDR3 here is CSARASGAHVF. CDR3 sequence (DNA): TGCAGTGCCAGAGCCTCTGGGGCGCACGTCTTC.

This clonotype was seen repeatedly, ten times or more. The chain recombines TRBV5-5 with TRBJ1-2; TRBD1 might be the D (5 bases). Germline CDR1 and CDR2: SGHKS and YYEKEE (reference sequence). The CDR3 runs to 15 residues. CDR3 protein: CAMIYRLVPAMAKTF. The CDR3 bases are TGTGCTATGATATACAGGTTGGTACCGGCTATGGCTAAAACCTTC.

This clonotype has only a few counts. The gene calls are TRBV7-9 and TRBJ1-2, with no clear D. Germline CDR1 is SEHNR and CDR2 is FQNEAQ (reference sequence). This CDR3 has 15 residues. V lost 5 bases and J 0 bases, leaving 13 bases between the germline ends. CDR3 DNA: TGTGCCAGCAGCGGTAATAGGGATTCTAACTATGGCTACACCTTC. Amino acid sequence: CASSGNRDSNYGYTF.

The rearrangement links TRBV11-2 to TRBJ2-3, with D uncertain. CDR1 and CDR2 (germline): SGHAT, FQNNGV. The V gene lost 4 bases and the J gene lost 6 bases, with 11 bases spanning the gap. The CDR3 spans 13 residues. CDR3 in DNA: TGTGCCAGCAGCTCGGGCTTCACTGATACGCAGTATTTT. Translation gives CASSSGFTDTQYF. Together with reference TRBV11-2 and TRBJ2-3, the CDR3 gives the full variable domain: EAGVAQSPRYKIIEKRQSVAFWCNPISGHATLYWYQQILGQGPKLLIQFQNNGVVDDSQLPKDRFSAERLKGVDSTLKIQPAKLEDSAVYLCASSSGFTDTQYFGPGTRLTVL.

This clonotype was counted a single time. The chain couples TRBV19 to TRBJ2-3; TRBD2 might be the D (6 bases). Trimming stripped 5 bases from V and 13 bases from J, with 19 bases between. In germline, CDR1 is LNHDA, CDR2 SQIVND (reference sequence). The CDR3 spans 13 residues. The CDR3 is CASSGRNTDTEYF. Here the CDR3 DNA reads TGTGCCAGTAGTGGGAGGAATACAGATACAGAGTATTTT.

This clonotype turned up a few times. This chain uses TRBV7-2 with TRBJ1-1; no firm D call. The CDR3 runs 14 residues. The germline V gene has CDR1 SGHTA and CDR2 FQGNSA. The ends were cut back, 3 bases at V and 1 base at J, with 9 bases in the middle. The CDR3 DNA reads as TGTGCCAGCAGCTTGGAAAGGGAGAACACTGAAGCTTTCTTT. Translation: CASSLERENTEAFF.

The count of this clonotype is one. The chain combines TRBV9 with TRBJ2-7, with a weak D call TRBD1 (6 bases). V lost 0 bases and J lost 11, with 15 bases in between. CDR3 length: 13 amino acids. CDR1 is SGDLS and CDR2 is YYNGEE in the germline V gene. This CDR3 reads CASSVDQGYVKYF. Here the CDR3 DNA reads TGTGCCAGCAGCGTAGATCAGGGGTACGTGAAGTACTTC.

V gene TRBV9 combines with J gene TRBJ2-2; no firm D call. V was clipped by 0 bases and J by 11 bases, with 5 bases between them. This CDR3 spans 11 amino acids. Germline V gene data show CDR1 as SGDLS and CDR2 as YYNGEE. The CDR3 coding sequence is TGTGCCAGCAGCGTAGGCCCCGAGCTGTTTTTT. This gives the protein CASSVGPELFF.

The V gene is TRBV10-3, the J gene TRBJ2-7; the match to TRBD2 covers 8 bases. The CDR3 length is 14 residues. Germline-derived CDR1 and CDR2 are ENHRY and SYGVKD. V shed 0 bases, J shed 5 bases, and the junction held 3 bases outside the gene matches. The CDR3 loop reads CAISESGTRHEQYF. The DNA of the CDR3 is TGTGCCATCAGTGAGTCGGGGACTAGGCACGAGCAGTACTTC.

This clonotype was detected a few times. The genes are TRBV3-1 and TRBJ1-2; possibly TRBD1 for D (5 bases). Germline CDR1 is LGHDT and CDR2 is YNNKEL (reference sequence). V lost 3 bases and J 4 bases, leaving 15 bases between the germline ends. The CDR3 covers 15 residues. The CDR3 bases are TGTGCCAGCAGCCACCTCGATCGGGGGGTCTATGGCTACACCTTC. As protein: CASSHLDRGVYGYTF.

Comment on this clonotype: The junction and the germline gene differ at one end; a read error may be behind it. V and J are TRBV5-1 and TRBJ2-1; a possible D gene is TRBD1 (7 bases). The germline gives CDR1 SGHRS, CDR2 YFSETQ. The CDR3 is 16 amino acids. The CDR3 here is CASSLPGGGAYNEQFF. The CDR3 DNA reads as TGTGCCAGCAGCTTGCCCGGAGGGGGCGCCTACAATGAGCAGTTCTTC. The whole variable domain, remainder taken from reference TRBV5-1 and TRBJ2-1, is KAGVTQTPRYLIKTRGQQVTLSCSPISGHRSVSWYQQTPGQGLQFLFEYFSETQRNKGNFPGRFSGRQFSNSRSEMNVSTLELGDSALYLCASSLPGGGAYNEQFFGPGTRLTVL.

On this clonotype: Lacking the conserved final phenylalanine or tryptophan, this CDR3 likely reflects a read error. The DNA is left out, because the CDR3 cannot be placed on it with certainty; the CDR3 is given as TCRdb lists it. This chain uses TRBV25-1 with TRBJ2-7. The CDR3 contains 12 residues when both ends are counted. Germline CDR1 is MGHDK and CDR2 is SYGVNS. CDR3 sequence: CASSKGLEKPYL.

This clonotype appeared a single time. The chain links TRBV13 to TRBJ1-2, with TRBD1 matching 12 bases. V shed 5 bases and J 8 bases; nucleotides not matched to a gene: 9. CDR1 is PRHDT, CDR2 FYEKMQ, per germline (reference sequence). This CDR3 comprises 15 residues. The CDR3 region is CASSPRGTGGRGYTF. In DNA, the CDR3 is TGTGCCAGCAGCCCGCGAGGGACAGGGGGCCGGGGCTACACCTTC.

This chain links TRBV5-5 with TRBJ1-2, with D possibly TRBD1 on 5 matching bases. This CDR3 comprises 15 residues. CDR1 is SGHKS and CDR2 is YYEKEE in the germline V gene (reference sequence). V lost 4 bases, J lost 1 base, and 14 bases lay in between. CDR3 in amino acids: CASSQGGALNYGYTF. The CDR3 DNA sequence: TGTGCCAGCAGCCAAGGCGGGGCCCTTAACTATGGCTACACCTTC.

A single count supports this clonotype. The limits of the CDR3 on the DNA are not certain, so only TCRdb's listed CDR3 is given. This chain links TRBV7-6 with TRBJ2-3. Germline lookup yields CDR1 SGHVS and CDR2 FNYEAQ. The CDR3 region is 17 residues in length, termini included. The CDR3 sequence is CASSSDRSPTQYFTQYF.

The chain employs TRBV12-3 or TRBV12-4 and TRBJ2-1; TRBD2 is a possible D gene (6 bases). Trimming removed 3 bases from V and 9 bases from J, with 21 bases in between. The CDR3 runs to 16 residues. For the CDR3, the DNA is TGTGCCAGCAGTTTTCCGGGTGGCGGGGAGAGTAGTGAGCAGTTCTTC. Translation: CASSFPGGGESSEQFF.

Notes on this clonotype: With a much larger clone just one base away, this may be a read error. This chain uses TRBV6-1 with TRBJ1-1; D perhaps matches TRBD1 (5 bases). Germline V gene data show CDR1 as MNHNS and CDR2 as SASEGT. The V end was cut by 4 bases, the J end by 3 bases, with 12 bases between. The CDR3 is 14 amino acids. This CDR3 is CASSGRLGDTEAFF. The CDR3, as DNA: TGTGCCAGCAGTGGCCGGTTGGGGGACACTGAAGCTTTCTTT.

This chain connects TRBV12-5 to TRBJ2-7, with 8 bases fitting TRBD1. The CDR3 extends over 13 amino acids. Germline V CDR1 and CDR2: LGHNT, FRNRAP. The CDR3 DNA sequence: TGTGCCAGCAGTCCACAGGGGGTCAACGAGCAGTACTTC. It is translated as CASSPQGVNEQYF.